This TCR beta chain was sequenced in a study of PD-L1 blockade in urothelial cancer. Time point of the sample: peripheral blood 6 weeks after treatment start. Assay: immunoSEQ multiplex PCR; the TCRdb copy retains only in-frame clones and omits some. There are about 36,000 clones in the sample; more than 75% occur only once, and about 10% lies in the top ten. The V gene's germline CDR1 is MDHEN and CDR2 SYDVKM. Unmatched junction bases numbered 12, after V lost 4 bases and J lost 5 bases. This CDR3 contains 17 residues. The source of this sequence is a middle-aged man with urothelial cancer. The V call is TRBV28, the J call TRBJ2-5; TRBD2 aligns across 11 bases. Sample: PBMCs, taken around atezolizumab (anti-PD-L1) treatment. CDR3 protein: CASSYPLPGLAEETQYF. The CDR3 DNA reads as TGTGCCAGCAGTTACCCTCTCCCGGGACTAGCGGAGGAGACCCAGTACTTC.